This T cell receptor (beta chain) was found in a study of spatial heterogeneity in lung cancer. The time point: sample taken at primary tumor resection. One entry per CDR3 protein, called by TCRdb with MiXCR from the 5' RACE reads. The sample lists 8,000 or so distinct CDR3 sequences; roughly 6.4% were seen once. Study results and caveats: How many expanded intratumoral alpha and beta TCRs were present tracked the tumor mutation count, which was a count of nonsynonymous mutations.

CDR3 length: 14 residues. V lost 1 base and J 0 bases, leaving 4 bases between the germline ends. Germline V CDR1 and CDR2: MNHEY, SMNVEV (reference sequence). On this clonotype: What it recognizes is unknown.

J is TRBJ1-5 and V is TRBV27, with no clear D. This TCR was sampled from a male donor with early-stage non-small cell lung cancer. The sequences come from lung tumor tissue, collected at surgery. The DNA for the CDR3 is TGTGCCAGCAGTTTATACTATAGCAATCAGCCCCAGCATTTT. Translated: CASSLYYSNQPQHF.